Sequencing of this T cell receptor (beta chain) was carried out in a study of OX40 agonist ivuxolimab in advanced cancers. Study at large: Two cutaneous melanoma patients and one hepatocellular carcinoma patient, three in all, had partial responses.

Profiled with immunoSEQ multiplex PCR; TCRdb holds only in-frame clones, not every one. The data show 55,000 to 85,000 clones, 65% to 90% seen once. Germline V lookup: CDR1 SGHDN, CDR2 FVKESK. The V gene lost 1 base and the J gene lost 1 base, with 10 bases spanning the gap. The CDR3 totals 15 residues. The chain carries TRBV14 and TRBJ1-2; a possible D gene is TRBD1 (6 bases). This TCR was recovered from an adult with an advanced solid tumor such as melanoma, head and neck, liver or kidney cancer. The sequences come from CD4+ or CD8+ T cells sorted from blood, collected in a trial of the OX40 agonist ivuxolimab. CDR3 in DNA: TGTGCCAGCAGCCAAGTCGGGGGGCGTAACTATGGCTACACCTTC. Amino acids: CASSQVGGRNYGYTF.